The source of this TCR beta chain is a study of circulating and synovial CD4+ cells in juvenile arthritis. The CDR3 loop spans 16 amino acids. V was trimmed by 0 bases and J by 6 bases, leaving 17 bases between them. CDR1 is SGHDN and CDR2 is FVKESK in the germline V gene. Clones were read by immunoSEQ multiplex PCR, and TCRdb kept only the in-frame ones, dropping some. The data hold 30,000 to 40,000 clones, with about 95% observed a single time. This clone appeared once. The sequencing input was CD4+ T cells from blood. The origin of this receptor is a human donor with juvenile idiopathic arthritis. The J gene is TRBJ1-1, the V gene TRBV14, with a tentative D call TRBD1 (5 bases). CDR3 protein: CASSQDQGVGEAEAFF. The CDR3 coding sequence is TGTGCCAGCAGCCAAGATCAAGGGGTAGGGGAGGCTGAAGCTTTCTTT.